The 10 T cell receptor beta chains reported below all come from one sample, sequenced in a study of vaccination and CD4 T cells after COVID-19. Antigen specificity for these receptors is unknown. Treatment given: approximately 10-day PBMC culture with coronavirus spike peptide pools or control peptides (ViraFEST assay). Once obtained from cultured CD4+ T cells, the DNA was sequenced using the Oncomine TCR Beta short-read assay. TCRdb ran MiXCR on the PCR reads and lists one entry per CDR3 protein. The sample holds about 12,000 distinct CDR3 sequences, 35% to 55% seen once. The sample consisted of cultured CD4+ T cells from blood. These receptor sequences come from a human donor with COVID-19.

The DNA for the CDR3 is TGTGCCAGCAGCCCGGGACGAAGCACAGATACGCAGTATTTT. It is translated as CASSPGRSTDTQYF. The V call is TRBV7-6, the J call TRBJ2-3; possibly TRBD1 or TRBD2 for D (5 bases each). Germline loops: CDR1 SGHVS, CDR2 FNYEAQ. The CDR3 is made up of 14 amino acids. Between the trimmed V and J ends, which lost 5 bases and 0 bases, there was a span of 9 bases.

In this sample, this clonotype turned up a few times. The J gene is TRBJ1-6, the V gene TRBV12-3 or TRBV12-4; possible D gene TRBD1, 6 bases. This CDR3 is 14 amino acids long. Trimming left V 6 bases short and J 7 bases short, with 13 bases between. This CDR3 is CASRQPGQNSPLHF. CDR3 coding DNA: TGTGCCAGCAGACAACCGGGACAAAATTCACCCCTCCACTTT.

The table lists this clonotype with a few counts. The CDR3 bases are TGTGCCACCAGCGTCAGTTCTTCCATGAACACTGAAGCTTTCTTT. Its translation: CATSVSSSMNTEAFF. This sequence joins TRBV15 and TRBJ1-1; unclear D gene. This CDR3 has 15 amino acids. CDR1 and CDR2 from the germline V gene are LNHNV and YYDKDF (reference sequence). V was cut by 5 bases and J by 0 bases, with 13 bases left in between.

The chain joins TRBV29-1 to TRBJ2-3, with D possibly matching TRBD1 (6 bases). In germline, CDR1 is SQVTM, CDR2 ANQGSEA. There are 11 residues in the CDR3. The V and J ends lost 6 bases and 5 bases respectively, with 9 bases between them. CDR3 nucleotide sequence: TGCAGCGTCCTACAGGGAGATACGCAGTATTTT. This gives the protein CSVLQGDTQYF.

This clonotype rates as medium-sized. The chain employs TRBV10-2 and TRBJ2-5; 14 nucleotides line up with TRBD2. The V and J ends lost 8 bases and 1 base, in that order; junction bases with no gene match: 6. Germline CDR1 reads WSHSY; CDR2 reads SAAADI. The CDR3 extends over 16 amino acids. CDR3 sequence reads: CASRGLAGVVQETQYF. CDR3 nucleotides: TGCGCCAGCCGGGGACTAGCGGGGGTCGTCCAAGAGACCCAGTACTTC.

This clonotype was detected a few times. The chain combines TRBV15 with TRBJ1-2, with D possibly matching TRBD1 (6 bases). Trimming took off 1 base at V and 4 bases at J, with 10 bases between the two ends. Per germline, CDR1 LNHNV and CDR2 YYDKDF (reference sequence). The CDR3 totals 14 residues. CDR3 in amino acids: CATSRVGRGYGYTF. The CDR3, as DNA: TGTGCCACCAGCAGAGTTGGCAGGGGCTATGGCTACACCTTC.

The V call is TRBV15, the J call TRBJ2-3; D possibly matches TRBD1 or TRBD2 (5 bases each). This CDR3 region has 16 residues. The V end lost 4 bases, the J end lost 0 bases, and 14 bases lay between the germline ends. Germline V gene data show CDR1 as LNHNV and CDR2 as YYDKDF (reference sequence). The CDR3 bases are TGTGCCACCAGCAACCGGGACCTTACTAGCACAGATACGCAGTATTTT. Its translation: CATSNRDLTSTDTQYF.

J is TRBJ2-5 and V is TRBV30, with D perhaps TRBD1 or TRBD2 (5 bases each). Trimming stripped 0 bases from V and 10 bases from J, with 18 bases between. This CDR3 spans 14 amino acids. From germline, CDR1 is GTSNPN and CDR2 SVGIG (reference sequence). The CDR3 bases are TGTGCCTGGAGTGTACCGGGGCTCGAAAGGATCCAGTACTTC. This encodes CAWSVPGLERIQYF.

The chain carries TRBV19 and TRBJ2-6; possibly TRBD2 for D (6 bases). CDR1 and CDR2 from the germline V gene are LNHDA and SQIVND (reference sequence). The CDR3 contains 16 residues. Deletions cut 6 bases from V and 0 bases from J, with 12 bases between. CDR3 bases: TGTGCCAGTAGGTCGGGGGTTCGCTCTGGGGCCAACGTCCTGACTTTC. Its translation is CASRSGVRSGANVLTF.

In its sample, this clonotype was seen a few times. The rearrangement joins TRBV7-2 to TRBJ1-1; D not resolved. This CDR3 comprises 15 residues. V was trimmed by 5 bases and J by 1 base, leaving 14 bases between them. Germline CDR1 is SGHTA and CDR2 is FQGNSA. CDR3 sequence (DNA): TGTGCCAGCAGCCCGTGGACCTTAGGGAACACTGAAGCTTTCTTT. Residues: CASSPWTLGNTEAFF.